Each of the 26 T cell receptor beta chains below was sequenced from the same sample in a study of glioma-infiltrating T cells after dendritic cell vaccination. The repertoire was sequenced with immunoSEQ multiplex PCR; TCRdb's copy has only in-frame clones and lacks some. The table lists roughly 83,000 clones, 85% to 90% of them singletons. The sequencing here drew on blood, taken before dendritic cell vaccination. All receptors come from a human donor with glioblastoma.

The chain combines TRBV7-2 with TRBJ1-5, with D uncertain. The V end lost 1 base, the J end lost 3 bases, and 10 bases lay between the germline ends. CDR1 and CDR2 (germline): SGHTA, FQGNSA. This CDR3 contains 15 residues. CDR3 protein: CASSLVYGNNQPQHF. The CDR3 DNA is TGTGCCAGCAGCTTAGTTTACGGGAACAATCAGCCCCAGCATTTT.

The V and J genes are TRBV5-6 and TRBJ2-5, with TRBD2 matching 9 bases. CDR1 is SGHDT, CDR2 YYEEEE, per germline. This CDR3 contains 17 residues. The V and J ends lost 0 bases and 0 bases, in that order; junction bases with no gene match: 6. CDR3 sequence: CASSLVAAGGYQETQYF. In DNA, the CDR3 is TGTGCCAGCAGCTTGGTCGCGGCGGGGGGGTACCAAGAGACCCAGTACTTC.

The chain joins TRBV28 to TRBJ2-1; 9 bases fit TRBD2. Germline assignment: CDR1 MDHEN and CDR2 SYDVKM. The CDR3 loop spans 16 amino acids. V was pared by 5 bases and J by 10 bases, with 15 bases of the junction left unmatched. Here the CDR3 reads CASSPLKGGRAWEQFF. Written as DNA, the CDR3 is TGTGCCAGCAGTCCCCTTAAGGGCGGGAGGGCCTGGGAGCAGTTCTTC.

This clone has a single count. CDR3 nucleotides: TGCGCCAGCAGCCAATCCCCCAGCAGGGGAATCAACACCATATATTTT. Encoded protein: CASSQSPSRGINTIYF. The rearrangement links TRBV4-3 to TRBJ1-3; a possible D gene is TRBD1 (6 bases). The CDR3 loop spans 16 amino acids. Looked up from germline, CDR1 is LGHNA and CDR2 is YSLEER. V was trimmed by 2 bases and J by 7 bases, leaving 18 bases between them.

The chain uses TRBV11-1 and TRBJ1-1; no clear D gene. The CDR3 is made up of 15 amino acids. V gave up 5 bases and J gave up 0 bases, with 13 bases separating them. Germline CDR1 is SGHAT and CDR2 is FQDESV (reference sequence). The CDR3 DNA is TGTGCCAGCAGCGGCGGTGCGTCGGTGAACACTGAAGCTTTCTTT. As protein: CASSGGASVNTEAFF.

The rearrangement uses TRBV27 and TRBJ1-5; D possibly corresponds to TRBD1 (5 bases). Germline CDR1 and CDR2: MNHEY and SMNVEV (reference sequence). The germline V and J ends were trimmed by 3 bases and 11 bases, with 14 bases remaining between them. The CDR3 totals 13 residues. Here the CDR3 DNA reads TGTGCCAGCAGTTTCGCGGGGGGGGGAACCCAGCATTTT. The encoded protein is CASSFAGGGTQHF.

The chain carries TRBV27 and TRBJ2-1; 14 bases map to TRBD2. Trimming cost V 6 bases and J 8 bases; bases outside gene matches: 6. Per the germline V gene, CDR1 is MNHEY and CDR2 is SMNVEV (reference sequence). The CDR3 has 15 residues. CDR3 in DNA: TGTGCCAGCAGCCTGACTAGCGGGGGGGCGGATGAGCAGTTCTTC. Translation gives CASSLTSGGADEQFF.

In this sample, this clone turned up once. The V and J genes are TRBV4-3 and TRBJ2-5; a possible D gene is TRBD2 (5 bases). V lost 0 bases and J lost 0, with 8 bases in between. Germline V lookup: CDR1 LGHNA, CDR2 YSLEER. The CDR3 has 15 residues. Written as DNA, the CDR3 is TGCGCCAGCAGCCAAGAGAGAGGGAACCAAGAGACCCAGTACTTC. The encoded protein is CASSQERGNQETQYF.

The gene calls are TRBV7-9 and TRBJ1-5; D perhaps matches TRBD1 (5 bases). The V gene's germline CDR1 is SEHNR and CDR2 FQNEAQ (reference sequence). The CDR3 length is 13 residues. V lost 5 bases, J lost 0 bases, and 5 bases lay in between. The chain's CDR3 is CASSRGSNQPQHF. The CDR3 coding sequence is TGTGCCAGCAGCAGGGGTAGCAATCAGCCCCAGCATTTT.

The rearrangement joins TRBV2 to TRBJ2-7; 9 nucleotides agree with TRBD2. Germline V CDR1 and CDR2: SNHLY, FYNNEI. V lost 9 bases, J lost 0 bases, and 6 bases stayed unmatched. The CDR3 is 14 amino acids. The DNA of the CDR3 is TGTGCCAGTTACCGACTAGCGGACTCCTACGAGCAGTACTTC. Translated, it gives CASYRLADSYEQYF.

The rearrangement uses TRBV10-1 and TRBJ2-2, with 10 bases fitting TRBD1. Per the germline V gene, CDR1 is WNHNN and CDR2 is SYGVQD (reference sequence). After removal of 11 bases from V and 3 bases from J, the junction contained 9 bases not matched to a gene. This CDR3 contains 15 residues. In DNA form, the CDR3 reads TGCGCCCAGACTCCCGGGACAGGGGACACCGGGGAGCTGTTTTTT. It encodes CAQTPGTGDTGELFF.

V gene TRBV6-1 combines with J gene TRBJ2-5, with TRBD2 matching over 8 bases. J lost 1 base, V lost 4 bases, and 17 bases had no gene match. This CDR3 spans 19 amino acids. Germline V lookup: CDR1 MNHNS, CDR2 SASEGT. CDR3 nucleotide sequence: TGTGCCAGCAGTGTCGGGGCGGGACTAGGTGCCATCCTCCAAGAGACCCAGTACTTC. Amino acid sequence: CASSVGAGLGAILQETQYF.

CDR3 nucleotide sequence: TGTGCCACCAGCAGAGATCGTTTCGGGGGGTTAGGGCCCACAGATACGCAGTATTTT. Translating gives CATSRDRFGGLGPTDTQYF. This chain joins TRBV15 and TRBJ2-3; 7 positions agree with TRBD2. Germline CDR1 LNHNV, CDR2 YYDKDF (reference sequence). The CDR3 is 19 amino acids. V lost 0 bases to trimming and J lost 2 bases; unmatched junction nucleotides: 14.

The chain joins TRBV28 to TRBJ2-7; perhaps TRBD1 as D (5 bases). The V gene lost 7 bases and the J gene lost 3 bases, with 22 bases spanning the gap. Germline V lookup: CDR1 MDHEN, CDR2 SYDVKM. The CDR3 has 16 residues. This CDR3 is CASTLTPRAGNYEQYF. The DNA of the CDR3 is TGTGCCAGCACTCTTACTCCCAGGGCAGGGAACTACGAGCAGTACTTC.

The rearrangement links TRBV30 to TRBJ2-4; the D is unclear. CDR1 and CDR2 (germline): GTSNPN, SVGIG (reference sequence). V lost 0 bases and J 0 bases, leaving 6 bases between the germline ends. The CDR3 totals 14 residues. In nucleotides, the CDR3 is TGTGCCTGGAGTGTAACGGGAGCCAAAAACATTCAGTACTTC. Amino acid sequence: CAWSVTGAKNIQYF.

The J gene is TRBJ2-7, the V gene TRBV6-5; D is perhaps TRBD1 (5 bases). V was pared by 8 bases and J by 0 bases, with 11 bases between. Looked up from germline, CDR1 is MNHEY and CDR2 is SVGAGI. This CDR3 is built from 13 residues. The CDR3, as DNA: TGTGCCAGCGACAGTTACCTCTCCTACGAGCAGTACTTC. This translates into CASDSYLSYEQYF.

The gene calls are TRBV7-3 and TRBJ2-7, with D possibly being TRBD1 (6 bases). Looked up from germline, CDR1 is SGHTA and CDR2 is FQGTGA. Trimming shortened V by 0 bases and J by 9 bases, and 15 bases separated the two germline ends. The CDR3 runs 14 residues. CDR3 sequence reads: CASSLTVSGDPQYF. As DNA, the CDR3 is TGTGCCAGCAGCTTAACAGTTTCAGGGGACCCGCAGTACTTC. Looking up the rest from reference TRBV7-3 and TRBJ2-7 gives the full variable domain: GAGVSQTPSNKVTEKGKYVELRCDPISGHTALYWYRQSLGQGPEFLIYFQGTGAADDSGLPNDRFFAVRPEGSVSTLKIQRTERGDSAVYLCASSLTVSGDPQYFGPGTRLTVT.

The chain carries TRBV27 and TRBJ1-3; the D gene is possibly TRBD1 (5 bases). Germline V CDR1 and CDR2: MNHEY, SMNVEV (reference sequence). The CDR3 covers 19 residues. Trimming removed 4 bases at V and 0 bases at J, with 22 bases between. CDR3 in DNA: TGTGCCAGCAGTTACCTCCTTACAGGTCAACTTCCCTCTGGAAACACCATATATTTT. As protein: CASSYLLTGQLPSGNTIYF.

This chain joins TRBV28 and TRBJ2-7, with D tentatively TRBD1 (5 bases). The CDR3 is 15 residues long. CDR1 MDHEN and CDR2 SYDVKM come from the germline V gene. V was pared by 6 bases and J by 5 bases, with 20 bases between. The CDR3: CASSQGKGSAHEQYF. The DNA of the CDR3 is TGTGCCAGCAGCCAGGGAAAGGGATCGGCTCACGAGCAGTACTTC.

The chain is built from TRBV25-1 and TRBJ1-1; 7 nucleotides align to TRBD1. J lost 1 base, V lost 4 bases, and 15 bases had no gene match. The CDR3 has 18 amino acids. Germline V gene data show CDR1 as MGHDK and CDR2 as SYGVNS. The CDR3 DNA reads as TGTGCCAGCAGTGGAAGGGACAGTTTCGGGTCCTCGAACACTGAAGCTTTCTTT. It encodes CASSGRDSFGSSNTEAFF.

The chain is built from TRBV20-1 and TRBJ1-1; D not resolved. V gave up 4 bases and J gave up 7 bases, with 10 bases separating them. Germline loops: CDR1 DFQATT, CDR2 SNEGSKA (reference sequence). This CDR3 is built from 11 residues. The DNA of the CDR3 is TGCAGTGCTATCCCCGGGAGTGAAGCTTTCTTT. Its protein is CSAIPGSEAFF.

V and J are TRBV5-6 and TRBJ1-1, with D possibly being TRBD1 (5 bases). Germline lookup yields CDR1 SGHDT and CDR2 YYEEEE. Trimming shortened V by 4 bases and J by 3 bases, and 13 bases separated the two germline ends. This CDR3 is 14 amino acids long. Here the CDR3 reads CASSVAGGDTEAFF. The CDR3 region has the DNA TGTGCCAGCAGCGTTGCGGGGGGGGACACTGAAGCTTTCTTT.

V usage is TRBV13 and J usage is TRBJ2-1, with TRBD2 matching over 14 bases. Germline lookup yields CDR1 PRHDT and CDR2 FYEKMQ (reference sequence). J lost 2 bases, V lost 4 bases, and 10 bases had no gene match. The CDR3 extends over 19 amino acids. CDR3 bases: TGTGCCAGCAGCTCGACTAGCGGGAGGGAATTAAGAACCTACAATGAGCAGTTCTTC. It codes for CASSSTSGRELRTYNEQFF.

The chain links TRBV7-9 to TRBJ2-7, with 9 bases fitting TRBD1. V shed 5 bases, J shed 3 bases, and the junction held 11 bases outside the gene matches. The CDR3 covers 16 residues. The germline V gene has CDR1 SEHNR and CDR2 FQNEAQ (reference sequence). The CDR3 loop is CASSPRLAGQGYEQYF. For the CDR3, the DNA is TGTGCCAGCAGCCCCCGGTTGGCGGGACAGGGCTACGAGCAGTACTTC.

The genes are TRBV7-9 and TRBJ2-7; possibly TRBD1 for D (6 bases). Germline loops: CDR1 SEHNR, CDR2 FQNEAQ (reference sequence). The ends were cut back, 3 bases at V and 2 bases at J, with 14 bases in the middle. The CDR3 has 15 amino acids. The CDR3: CASSFAQGPTYEQYF. The CDR3 DNA reads TGTGCCAGCAGCTTTGCACAGGGCCCTACCTACGAGCAGTACTTC.

The chain joins TRBV29-1 to TRBJ2-4, with D tentatively TRBD1 (5 bases). Germline V gene data show CDR1 as SQVTM and CDR2 as ANQGSEA. CDR3 length: 13 residues. Between the trimmed V and J ends, which lost 5 bases and 0 bases, there was a span of 8 bases. The CDR3 protein is CSVRTLAKNIQYF. CDR3 bases: TGCAGCGTTCGGACACTAGCCAAAAACATTCAGTACTTC.